What follows describes a single T cell receptor beta chain. This entry is derived from a study of blood T cell repertoires in COVID-19. The CDR3 loop spans 14 amino acids. Germline V gives CDR1 LNHDA, CDR2 SQIVND (reference sequence). The ends lost 9 bases at V and 8 bases at J; junction bases unmatched: 9. In the authors' workflow: Counts of nucleated cells, estimated from reference gene primer amplification, were obtained. Repertoires were generated with immunoSEQ multiplex PCR, while TCRdb's copy carries only in-frame clones and drops some. V, J and clone size are taken as reported in that table, and D and trimming were inferred from the DNA itself. The data hold 350,000 to 450,000 clones, with approximately 89% observed a single time.

The TCR comes from a middle-aged woman who had been exposed to COVID-19. The V and J genes are TRBV19 and TRBJ1-6, with TRBD1 matching 8 bases. The sample taken for sequencing was PBMCs or T cells enriched from blood (not recorded which). Here the CDR3 DNA reads TGTGCCAGCAAATCCGGGACAGGCTATTCACCCCTCCACTTT. It yields the protein CASKSGTGYSPLHF.